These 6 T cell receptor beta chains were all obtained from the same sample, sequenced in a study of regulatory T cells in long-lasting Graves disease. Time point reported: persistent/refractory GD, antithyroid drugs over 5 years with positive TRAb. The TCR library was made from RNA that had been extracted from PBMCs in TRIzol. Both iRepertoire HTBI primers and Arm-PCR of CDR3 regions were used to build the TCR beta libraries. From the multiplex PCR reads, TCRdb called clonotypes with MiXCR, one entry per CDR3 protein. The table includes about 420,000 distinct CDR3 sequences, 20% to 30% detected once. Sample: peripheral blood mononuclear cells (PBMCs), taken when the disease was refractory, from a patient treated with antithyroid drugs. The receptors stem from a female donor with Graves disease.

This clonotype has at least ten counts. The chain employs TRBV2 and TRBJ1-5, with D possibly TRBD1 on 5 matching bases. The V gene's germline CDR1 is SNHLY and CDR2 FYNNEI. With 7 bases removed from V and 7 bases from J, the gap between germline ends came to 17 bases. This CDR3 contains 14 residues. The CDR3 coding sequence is TGTGCCAGCATGGTGGGGCGGCTCGGGCAGCCCCAGCATTTT. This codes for CASMVGRLGQPQHF. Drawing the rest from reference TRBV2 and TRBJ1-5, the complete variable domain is EPEVTQTPSHQVTQMGQEVILRCVPISNHLYFYWYRQILGQKVEFLVSFYNNEISEKSEIFDDQFSVERPDGSNFTLKIRSTKLEDSAMYFCASMVGRLGQPQHFGDGTRLSIL.

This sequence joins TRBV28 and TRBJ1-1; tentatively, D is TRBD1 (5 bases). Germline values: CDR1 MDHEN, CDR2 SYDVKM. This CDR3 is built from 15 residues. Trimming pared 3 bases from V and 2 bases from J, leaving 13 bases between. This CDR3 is CASSLGRARNTEAFF. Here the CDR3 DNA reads TGTGCCAGCAGTTTGGGCAGGGCAAGAAACACTGAAGCTTTCTTT.

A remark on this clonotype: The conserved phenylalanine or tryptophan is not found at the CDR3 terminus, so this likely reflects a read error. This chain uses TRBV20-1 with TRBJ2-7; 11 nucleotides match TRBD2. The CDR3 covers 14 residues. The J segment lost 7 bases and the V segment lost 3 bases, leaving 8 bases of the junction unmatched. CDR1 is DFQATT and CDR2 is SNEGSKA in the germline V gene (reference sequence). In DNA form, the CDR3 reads TGCAGTGCTAGCGAACTAGCGGGAGCAGGGGAGCAGTACTGC. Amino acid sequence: CSASELAGAGEQYC.

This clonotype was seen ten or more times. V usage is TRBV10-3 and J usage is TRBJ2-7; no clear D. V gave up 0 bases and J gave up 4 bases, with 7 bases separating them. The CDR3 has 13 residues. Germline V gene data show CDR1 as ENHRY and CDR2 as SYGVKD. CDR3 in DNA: TGTGCCATCAGTGAGTCGCCGGGTTACGAGCAGTACTTC. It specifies CAISESPGYEQYF.

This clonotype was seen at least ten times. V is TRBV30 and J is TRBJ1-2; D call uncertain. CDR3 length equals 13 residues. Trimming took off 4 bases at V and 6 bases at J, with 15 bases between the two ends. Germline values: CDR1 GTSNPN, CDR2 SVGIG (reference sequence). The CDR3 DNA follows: TGTGCCTGGACATACCGGACCCAGGATGGCTACACCTTC. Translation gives CAWTYRTQDGYTF.

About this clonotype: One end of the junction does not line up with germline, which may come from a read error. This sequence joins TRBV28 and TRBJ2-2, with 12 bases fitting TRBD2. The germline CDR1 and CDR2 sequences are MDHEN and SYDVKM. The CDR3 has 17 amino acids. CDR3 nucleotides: TGTGCCAGCAGTTTACATATTGGACTAGCGGGGACCGGGGAGCTGCTTTTT. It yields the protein CASSLHIGLAGTGELLF.